This T cell receptor beta chain was sequenced during a study of shared clonotypes between healthy human individuals. Clones were read by immunoSEQ multiplex PCR, and TCRdb kept only the in-frame ones, dropping some. The sample shows around 510,000 clones, roughly four fifths of them seen only once. In germline, CDR1 is SGHTA, CDR2 FQGTGA. The V and J ends lost 4 bases and 4 bases, in that order; junction bases with no gene match: 3. This CDR3 is 15 amino acids long. The clonotype originates from a woman in her thirties or forties in good health. Some clones in this sample may be carry-over from other donors' samples. The chain is built from TRBV7-3 and TRBJ2-2; 10 bases fit TRBD1. Sequenced input: PBMCs. The CDR3 coding sequence is TGTGCCAGCAGCTCCGGGACAGGGGCCACCGGGGAGCTGTTTTTT. Encoded protein: CASSSGTGATGELFF. The full variable domain, completed using reference TRBV7-3 and TRBJ2-2, is GAGVSQTPSNKVTEKGKYVELRCDPISGHTALYWYRQSLGQGPEFLIYFQGTGAADDSGLPNDRFFAVRPEGSVSTLKIQRTERGDSAVYLCASSSGTGATGELFFGEGSRLTVL.